The rows below give T cell receptor beta chains drawn from one sample of a study of blood T cell repertoires in COVID-19. Assay: immunoSEQ multiplex PCR; the TCRdb copy retains only in-frame clones and omits some. The sample holds about 360,000 clones; about 83% are singletons and the top ten take around 3%. The sequenced sample was peripheral blood. Receptors were obtained from a man aged 25 to 40 with active or convalescent COVID-19. Each CDR3 is given with its conserved first and last residue. D genes are given only for firm matches. Size is stated for part of the rows, as once, few or many counts, or as a class when the clone is expanded.

j_gene,d_gene,v_gene,abundance,CDR3aa,CDR3nt
TRBJ2-5,-,TRBV11-3,-,CASSLRETQYF,TGTGCCAGCAGCTTACGTGAGACCCAGTACTTC
TRBJ1-2,-,TRBV3-1/TRBV3-2,-,CASSQGGTYGYTF,TGTGCCAGCAGCCAAGGGGGCACCTATGGCTACACCTTC
TRBJ2-1,TRBD2,TRBV18,-,CASSLAGGPRSNNEQFF,TGTGCCAGCTCACTGGCGGGAGGGCCCAGAAGCAACAATGAGCAGTTCTTC
TRBJ2-7,-,TRBV27,-,CASSLTSPGGPYEQYF,TGTGCCAGCAGTTTAACCAGCCCTGGGGGCCCCTACGAGCAGTACTTC
TRBJ2-2,TRBD1,TRBV27,-,CASSLRTGGTGELFF,TGTGCCAGCAGTTTACGGACAGGGGGAACCGGGGAGCTGTTTTTT
TRBJ2-2,TRBD1,TRBV2,-,CASSPGQGFTGELFF,TGTGCCAGCAGTCCCGGACAGGGATTCACCGGGGAGCTGTTTTTT
TRBJ2-5,-,TRBV10-2,-,CASSDVAETQYF,TGCGCCAGCAGTGACGTAGCCGAGACCCAGTACTTC
TRBJ2-7,-,TRBV24-1,few,CATSEAPIGGKPDEQYF,TGTGCCACCAGTGAGGCCCCTATAGGAGGGAAACCGGACGAGCAGTACTTC
TRBJ2-7,-,TRBV19,-,CASSLQGNVRNEQYF,TGTGCCAGTAGCTTACAGGGAAATGTAAGAAACGAGCAGTACTTC
TRBJ2-4,-,TRBV29-1,once,CSVASPGANIQYF,TGCAGCGTTGCAAGCCCAGGGGCCAACATTCAGTACTTC
TRBJ2-7,TRBD2,TRBV6-5,-,CASSYSQVAGTYEQYF,TGTGCCAGCAGTTACTCCCAGGTAGCGGGGACCTACGAGCAGTACTTC
TRBJ2-2,TRBD1,TRBV3-1/TRBV3-2,-,CASSHYQDRGTGELFF,TGTGCCAGCAGCCACTACCAAGACAGGGGGACCGGGGAGCTGTTTTTT
TRBJ2-3,-,TRBV20-1,-,CSAPLTDTQYF,TGCAGTGCCCCCCTCACAGATACGCAGTATTTT
TRBJ1-5,-,TRBV6-6,-,CASSYGAYQPQHF,TGTGCCAGCAGTTACGGGGCCTATCAGCCCCAGCATTTT
TRBJ2-7,TRBD2,TRBV6-6,-,CASSYSRVAGTYEQYF,TGTGCCAGCAGTTACTCGAGGGTAGCGGGGACCTACGAGCAGTACTTC
TRBJ1-6,-,TRBV18,-,CASSPGRSESPLHF,TGTGCCAGCTCACCGGGGAGAAGTGAATCACCCCTCCACTTT
TRBJ1-2,-,TRBV4-3,-,CASSQDREGLSRGYTF,TGCGCCAGCAGCCAAGATCGGGAAGGCCTCTCCCGGGGCTACACCTTC
TRBJ1-6,TRBD1,TRBV3-1/TRBV3-2,-,CASSPGQGTGSPLHF,TGTGCCAGCAGCCCGGGACAGGGAACGGGATCACCCCTCCACTTT
TRBJ1-5,TRBD1,TRBV24-1,-,CATSPQGATGNQPQHF,TGTGCCACCTCCCCCCAGGGGGCAACTGGCAATCAGCCCCAGCATTTT
TRBJ1-1,-,TRBV19,-,CASVPGGWTEAFF,TGTGCCAGTGTCCCGGGGGGCTGGACTGAAGCTTTCTTT
TRBJ2-2,TRBD2,TRBV28,-,CASRKGGLGTGELFF,TGTGCCAGCCGAAAGGGAGGGCTCGGCACCGGGGAGCTGTTTTTT
TRBJ1-4,-,TRBV4-3,-,CASSQDEGLDEKLFF,TGCGCCAGCAGCCAAGATGAGGGACTGGATGAAAAACTGTTTTTT
TRBJ1-5,-,TRBV5-8,-,CASSLGGDQPQHF,TGTGCCAGCAGCTTGGGGGGGGATCAGCCCCAGCATTTT
TRBJ1-2,TRBD1,TRBV10-3,-,CAIQGEVSNYGYTF,TGTGCCATCCAGGGGGAAGTCTCTAACTATGGCTACACCTTC
TRBJ2-5,TRBD1,TRBV5-4,-,CASSLGQGVETQYF,TGTGCCAGCAGCTTGGGACAGGGTGTGGAGACCCAGTACTTC
TRBJ1-4,TRBD1,TRBV28,-,CASSGTVSEGEKLFF,TGTGCCAGCAGTGGGACAGTAAGCGAGGGTGAAAAACTGTTTTTT
TRBJ2-1,-,TRBV6-5,-,CASSYNAGPYNEQFF,TGTGCCAGCAGTTACAACGCGGGACCATACAATGAGCAGTTCTTC
TRBJ1-2,-,TRBV28,once,CASNAPHQGGYTF,TGTGCCAGCAACGCGCCCCACCAGGGTGGCTACACCTTC
TRBJ2-2,-,TRBV5-4,-,CASSHRVEGTGELFF,TGTGCCAGCAGCCACAGGGTAGAGGGAACCGGGGAGCTGTTTTTT
TRBJ1-2,TRBD1,TRBV5-6,once,CASSTPTGEGYGYTF,TGTGCCAGCAGCACCCCGACAGGGGAAGGCTATGGCTACACCTTC
TRBJ2-6,-,TRBV5-1,-,CASSPGDSGANVLTF,TGCGCCAGCAGCCCAGGGGACTCTGGGGCCAACGTCCTGACTTTC
TRBJ1-1,-,TRBV19,-,CASSGPQGSGTEAFF,TGTGCCAGTAGTGGCCCACAGGGCTCGGGAACTGAAGCTTTCTTT
TRBJ2-1,-,TRBV12-3/TRBV12-4,-,CASLRVGVNEQFF,TGTGCCAGTCTCCGGGTGGGAGTAAATGAGCAGTTCTTC
TRBJ1-1,TRBD1,TRBV9,-,CASNQGGNTEAFF,TGTGCCAGCAACCAGGGGGGGAACACTGAAGCTTTCTTT
TRBJ1-6,-,TRBV12-3/TRBV12-4,few,CASSLNGEPLHF,TGTGCCAGCAGTTTAAACGGGGAACCCCTCCACTTT
TRBJ1-2,-,TRBV4-1,few,CASSHPGRRGGYTF,TGCGCCAGCAGCCATCCTGGGAGGAGGGGTGGCTACACCTTC
TRBJ1-2,-,TRBV6-5,-,CASSYGGPPGGYTF,TGTGCCAGCAGTTACGGAGGGCCTCCGGGTGGCTACACCTTC
TRBJ2-1,TRBD1,TRBV7-2,few,CASSLSLIRQGFYNEQFF,TGTGCCAGCAGCTTATCGCTTATTCGACAGGGCTTTTACAATGAGCAGTTCTTC
TRBJ2-3,TRBD2,TRBV9,once,CASSRGLAGETDTQYF,TGTGCCAGCAGTAGGGGACTAGCGGGGGAAACAGATACGCAGTATTTT
TRBJ2-7,-,TRBV20-1,once,CSASLPRGIYEQYF,TGCAGTGCTAGTCTTCCCCGGGGGATTTACGAGCAGTACTTC
TRBJ2-6,-,TRBV7-9,-,CASSLGRGRSGANVLTF,TGTGCCAGCAGCTTAGGTCGGGGTCGCTCTGGGGCCAACGTCCTGACTTTC
TRBJ2-7,-,TRBV18,-,CASSPSRQVYEQYF,TGTGCCAGCTCACCATCCCGACAGGTCTACGAGCAGTACTTC
TRBJ2-4,-,TRBV19,once,CASSIGGREVQYF,TGTGCCAGTAGTATAGGGGGCAGGGAGGTTCAGTACTTC
TRBJ2-1,-,TRBV10-3,-,CAISEEHSYNEQFF,TGTGCCATCAGTGAAGAGCACTCCTACAATGAGCAGTTCTTC
TRBJ2-7,TRBD2,TRBV28,-,CASTRSGIPPYEQYF,TGTGCCAGCACTCGGAGCGGGATACCTCCCTACGAGCAGTACTTC
TRBJ1-2,-,TRBV6-5,-,CASSYKGQGNYGYTF,TGTGCCAGCAGTTATAAGGGCCAGGGGAACTATGGCTACACCTTC
TRBJ1-5,-,TRBV19,-,CASSALLGPSNQPQHF,TGTGCCAGTAGTGCACTACTAGGACCGTCCAATCAGCCCCAGCATTTT
TRBJ2-1,-,TRBV5-6,-,CASSDLRSSYNEQFF,TGTGCCAGCAGCGACCTCCGGAGCTCCTACAATGAGCAGTTCTTC
TRBJ1-1,TRBD1,TRBV27,-,CASSPLTGATGHTEAFF,TGTGCCAGCAGTCCCCTGACAGGGGCTACGGGACACACTGAAGCTTTCTTT
TRBJ2-7,TRBD2,TRBV6-2/TRBV6-3,-,CASSYSPSGSPYEQYF,TGTGCCAGCAGTTACTCGCCCAGCGGGAGCCCCTACGAGCAGTACTTC
TRBJ2-5,TRBD2,TRBV9,-,CATQTSGRGETQYF,TGTGCCACCCAGACTAGCGGGAGAGGAGAGACCCAGTACTTC
TRBJ1-6,TRBD1,TRBV15,-,CATSIGTARNSPLHF,TGTGCCACCAGCATCGGGACAGCGCGTAATTCACCCCTCCACTTT
TRBJ1-5,-,TRBV4-1,many,CASSQDRGRGINQPQHF,TGCGCCAGCAGCCAAGATCGGGGTAGGGGGATCAATCAGCCCCAGCATTTT
TRBJ2-7,-,TRBV4-1,-,CASSPQGIGGEQYF,TGCGCCAGCAGCCCGCAGGGTATCGGGGGCGAGCAGTACTTC
TRBJ2-2,-,TRBV6-5,once,CASTGVAGDTGELFF,TGTGCCAGCACAGGAGTGGCAGGGGACACCGGGGAGCTGTTTTTT
TRBJ1-2,TRBD1,TRBV27,-,CASSPWGQSNYGYTF,TGTGCCAGCAGTCCCTGGGGACAGTCTAACTATGGCTACACCTTC
TRBJ1-2,-,TRBV18,-,CASSPQRQGNNYGYTF,TGTGCCAGCTCACCACAAAGGCAGGGTAATAACTATGGCTACACCTTC
TRBJ2-2,-,TRBV30,-,CAWSVAGYTGELFF,TGTGCCTGGAGTGTTGCAGGGTACACCGGGGAGCTGTTTTTT
TRBJ1-5,TRBD1,TRBV7-2,-,CASNTQGANQPQHF,TGTGCCAGCAACACACAGGGGGCCAATCAGCCCCAGCATTTT